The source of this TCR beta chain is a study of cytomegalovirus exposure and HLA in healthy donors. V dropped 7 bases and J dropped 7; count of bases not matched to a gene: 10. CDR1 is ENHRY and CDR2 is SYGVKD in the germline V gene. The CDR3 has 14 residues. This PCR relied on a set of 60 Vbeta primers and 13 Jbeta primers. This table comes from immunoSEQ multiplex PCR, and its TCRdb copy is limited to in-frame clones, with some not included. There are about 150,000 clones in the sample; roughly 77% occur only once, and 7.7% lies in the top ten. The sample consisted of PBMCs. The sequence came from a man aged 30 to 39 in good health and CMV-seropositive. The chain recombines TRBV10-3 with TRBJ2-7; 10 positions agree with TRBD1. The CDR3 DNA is TGTGCCATCACCCAAGACAGGGGGCTAGATGAGCAGTACTTC. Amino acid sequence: CAITQDRGLDEQYF.